This record looks at one TCR beta chain sequence and its context. Amplification yielded TCR beta CDR3 regions, with RNA transcripts as the source. HTBI primers drove first-round RT-PCR of the TCR CDR3. Using its own MiXCR run on the multiplex PCR reads, TCRdb lists one record per CDR3 protein. The sample holds 500,000 to 550,000 distinct CDR3 sequences; less than 20% are singletons and the top ten take around 50%. Ophthalmopathy patients showed a Clinical Activity Score of at least 3, NOSPECS grade of at least 4 and duration under 3 months. This entry is derived from a study of T cells in Graves' hyperthyroidism and ophthalmopathy. The CDR3 is 14 amino acids. CDR1 is SGDLS, CDR2 YYNGEE, per germline. J was trimmed by 4 bases and V by 4 bases; bases with no gene match: 4.

The chain links TRBV9 to TRBJ1-3; 8 bases fit TRBD1. Sequences were obtained from blood. This TCR was recovered from a man aged 35-49 years with Graves' ophthalmopathy. The CDR3 sequence: CASSSDRDGNTIYF. The DNA of the CDR3 is TGTGCCAGCAGCTCGGACAGGGACGGAAACACCATATATTTT.